The next 23 T cell receptor beta chains were all read from a single sample in a study of OX40 agonist ivuxolimab in advanced cancers. Data came from immunoSEQ multiplex PCR; TCRdb stores just in-frame clones and leaves some out. The table has 50,000 to 65,000 clones, 81% seen once. This specimen consisted of CD4+ or CD8+ T cells sorted from blood, obtained in a trial of the OX40 agonist ivuxolimab. These TCRs come from an adult with an advanced solid tumor such as melanoma, head and neck, liver or kidney cancer.

The rearrangement links TRBV6-6 to TRBJ1-2; no clear D gene. CDR1 is MNHNY and CDR2 is SVGAGI in the germline V gene (reference sequence). This CDR3 comprises 14 residues. V lost 6 bases and J lost 2, with 13 bases in between. Here the CDR3 DNA reads TGTGCCAGCAGCCCAAGGACGGGGAACTATGGCTACACCTTC. Protein product: CASSPRTGNYGYTF.

The chain has TRBV2 and TRBJ2-1; TRBD2 is a possible D gene (6 bases). Per the germline V gene, CDR1 is SNHLY and CDR2 is FYNNEI. This CDR3 spans 14 amino acids. V was trimmed by 7 bases and J by 0 bases, leaving 10 bases between them. CDR3 sequence: CASMGGASYNEQFF. The CDR3 bases are TGTGCCAGCATGGGCGGGGCCTCCTACAATGAGCAGTTCTTC.

As DNA, the CDR3 is TGTGCCAGCACGAAGACCAGGGACGGCGGGGAGCTGTTTTTT. Translation: CASTKTRDGGELFF. The rearrangement uses TRBV11-3 and TRBJ2-2; D assignment may be TRBD1 or TRBD2 (5 bases each). CDR3 length: 14 amino acids. With 7 bases removed from V and 7 bases from J, the gap between germline ends came to 16 bases. Germline V CDR1 and CDR2: SGHNT, YENEEA.

The rearrangement joins TRBV28 to TRBJ2-3, with D perhaps matching TRBD1 (6 bases). V was cut by 1 base and J by 0 bases, with 8 bases left in between. Germline CDR1 MDHEN, CDR2 SYDVKM. The CDR3 runs 15 residues. The CDR3 bases are TGTGCCAGCAGTTTATCAGGGACAAGCACAGATACGCAGTATTTT. Its protein is CASSLSGTSTDTQYF.

J is TRBJ1-2 and V is TRBV5-8, with D uncertain. The CDR3 covers 17 residues. CDR1 is SGHTS and CDR2 is YDEGEE in the germline V gene. The V gene lost 4 bases and the J gene lost 0 bases, with 19 bases spanning the gap. Written as DNA, the CDR3 is TGTGCCAGCAGCCCCCTACGTGGCCGGCCAGCTAACTATGGCTACACCTTC. Its translation: CASSPLRGRPANYGYTF.

This clone was observed a few times. The chain couples TRBV2 to TRBJ2-3; tentative D call: TRBD1 (5 bases). The V gene lost 4 bases and the J gene lost 2 bases, with 10 bases spanning the gap. Germline V lookup: CDR1 SNHLY, CDR2 FYNNEI. This CDR3 comprises 14 residues. In DNA, the CDR3 is TGTGCCAGCAGTGCGGCAGGGCACACAGATACGCAGTATTTT. Translating it yields CASSAAGHTDTQYF.

V usage is TRBV2 and J usage is TRBJ1-6; tentative D call: TRBD1 (5 bases). V was pared by 4 bases and J by 5 bases, with 12 bases between. This CDR3 spans 15 amino acids. In germline, CDR1 is SNHLY, CDR2 FYNNEI. In DNA, the CDR3 is TGTGCCAGCAGTGGGAGGGGAGGGGATAATTCACCCCTCCACTTT. Protein: CASSGRGGDNSPLHF.

This clone occurred many times. This chain joins TRBV12-5 and TRBJ1-1; D gene ambiguous. Germline V gene lookup returns CDR1 LGHNT and CDR2 FRNRAP. The CDR3 covers 14 residues. V was pared by 5 bases and J by 1 base, with 11 bases between. CDR3 protein: CASGTEYRNTEAFF. The CDR3 DNA follows: TGTGCTAGTGGTACTGAATATAGGAACACTGAAGCTTTCTTT.

This clone was observed a handful of times. The genes are TRBV19 and TRBJ1-4; D might be TRBD1 (6 bases). From germline, CDR1 is LNHDA and CDR2 SQIVND (reference sequence). Trimming left V 7 bases short and J 4 bases short, with 13 bases between. The CDR3 has 14 residues. CDR3 amino acids: CASTLRGGNEKLFF. DNA for the CDR3: TGTGCCAGTACCCTCAGGGGAGGTAATGAAAAACTGTTTTTT.

The chain employs TRBV5-5 and TRBJ2-1, with TRBD1 matching 7 bases. Germline V CDR1 and CDR2: SGHKS, YYEKEE (reference sequence). The CDR3 covers 12 residues. With 7 bases clipped from V and 10 bases from J, the junction kept 8 bases outside the gene matches. The CDR3 reads CASGHQGVEQFF. The CDR3 DNA reads TGTGCCAGCGGCCACCAGGGGGTGGAGCAGTTCTTC.

CDR3 region: CASSLVPGGIGREKLFF. CDR3 nucleotide sequence: TGTGCCAGCAGCTTAGTCCCCGGAGGAATAGGACGAGAAAAACTGTTTTTT. The chain couples TRBV7-8 to TRBJ1-4; D is undetermined. Germline V lookup: CDR1 SGHVS, CDR2 FQNEAQ. Trimming shortened V by 1 base and J by 8 bases, and 20 bases separated the two germline ends. The CDR3 consists of 17 residues.

V gene TRBV5-1 combines with J gene TRBJ1-2; 7 nucleotides agree with TRBD1. The CDR3 is 18 residues long. J was trimmed by 2 bases and V by 2 bases; bases with no gene match: 15. Germline loops: CDR1 SGHRS, CDR2 YFSETQ. The CDR3 here is CASSLVSTGLLGNYGYTF. In DNA form, the CDR3 reads TGCGCCAGCAGCTTAGTGTCGACAGGGCTCCTCGGAAACTATGGCTACACCTTC.

This chain uses TRBV5-1 with TRBJ2-7; 9 bases are shared with TRBD1. The CDR3 spans 17 residues. V was clipped by 2 bases and J by 0 bases; unmatched bases: 9. Germline CDR1 is SGHRS and CDR2 is YFSETQ. The CDR3 nucleotides are TGCGCCAGCAGCTTCCAAACGGGACAGGGCAGCTCCTACGAGCAGTACTTC. It yields the protein CASSFQTGQGSSYEQYF.

The chain employs TRBV18 and TRBJ2-7, with TRBD2 as a possible D gene (6 bases). Trimming pared 5 bases from V and 7 bases from J, leaving 15 bases between. The germline CDR1 and CDR2 sequences are KGHSH and LQKENI. The CDR3 sequence is 13 residues long. CDR3 bases: TGTGCCAGCTCATACAAATCGGGGGAGGAGCAGTACTTC. It specifies CASSYKSGEEQYF. The full variable domain, rest sourced from reference TRBV18 and TRBJ2-7, is NAGVMQNPRHLVRRRGQEARLRCSPMKGHSHVYWYRQLPEEGLKFMVYLQKENIIDESGMPKERFSAEFPKEGPSILRIQQVVRGDSAAYFCASSYKSGEEQYFGPGTRLTVT.

This clone has just a few counts. The genes are TRBV7-9 and TRBJ1-2; D is ambiguous. The CDR3 is 13 residues long. V was cut by 1 base and J by 5 bases, with 8 bases left in between. Germline CDR1 and CDR2: SEHNR and FQNEAQ (reference sequence). The CDR3 is CASSLDGPYGYTF. The DNA for the CDR3 is TGTGCCAGCAGCTTAGACGGGCCTTATGGCTACACCTTC.

This clone was observed a single time. The genes are TRBV11-2 and TRBJ2-2, with D unresolved. The CDR3 extends over 15 amino acids. Germline CDR1 SGHAT, CDR2 FQNNGV. V lost 1 base and J 0 bases, leaving 6 bases between the germline ends. The DNA for the CDR3 is TGTGCCAGCAGCTTAGGCCAGTCGAACACCGGGGAGCTGTTTTTT. Amino acids: CASSLGQSNTGELFF.

This clone has only one observation. V and J are TRBV11-3 and TRBJ2-7; TRBD1 or TRBD2 may be the D gene (5 bases each). Trimming left V 5 bases short and J 1 base short, with 15 bases between. This CDR3 has 15 residues. Per the germline V gene, CDR1 is SGHNT and CDR2 is YENEEA. The CDR3 spells CASSTSLGPSYEQYF. In nucleotides, the CDR3 is TGTGCCAGCAGCACCTCTTTGGGACCATCCTACGAGCAGTACTTC. The full variable domain, in which reference TRBV11-3 and TRBJ2-7 provide the parts outside the CDR3, is EAGVVQSPRYKIIEKKQPVAFWCNPISGHNTLYWYLQNLGQGPELLIRYENEEAVDDSQLPKDRFSAERLKGVDSTLKIQPAELGDSAVYLCASSTSLGPSYEQYFGPGTRLTVT.

This chain uses TRBV5-1 with TRBJ2-4; 12 positions agree with TRBD1. The junction had 3 bases not matched to a gene; V was cut back by 2 bases and J by 6 bases. Germline loops: CDR1 SGHRS, CDR2 YFSETQ. The CDR3 is 15 amino acids. The CDR3 DNA reads TGCGCCAGCAGCTTTGGGACAGGGGGCCGAAACATTCAGTACTTC. Protein: CASSFGTGGRNIQYF.

This clone was detected once. V usage is TRBV5-4 and J usage is TRBJ2-1; D call uncertain. Germline V gives CDR1 SGHNT, CDR2 YYREEE (reference sequence). With 4 bases removed from V and 0 bases from J, the gap between germline ends came to 17 bases. This CDR3 is built from 17 residues. The CDR3, as DNA: TGTGCCAGCAGCCCTCGGACGGCCCGGAGCTCCTACAATGAGCAGTTCTTC. Translation: CASSPRTARSSYNEQFF.

The V gene is TRBV7-3, the J gene TRBJ2-2; TRBD2 might be the D (5 bases). Germline values: CDR1 SGHTA, CDR2 FQGTGA. The V end lost 2 bases, the J end lost 5 bases, and 6 bases lay between the germline ends. The CDR3 contains 13 residues. CDR3: CASSLQRTGELFF. In DNA, the CDR3 is TGTGCCAGCAGCTTACAGCGGACCGGGGAGCTGTTTTTT.

The chain has TRBV15 and TRBJ1-2, with TRBD1 as a possible D gene (5 bases). The CDR3 length is 17 residues. Germline CDR1 LNHNV, CDR2 YYDKDF (reference sequence). Deletions cut 0 bases from V and 0 bases from J, with 14 bases between. CDR3 sequence reads: CATSREGGRRANYGYTF. CDR3 DNA sequence: TGTGCCACCAGCAGAGAGGGGGGACGGAGAGCTAACTATGGCTACACCTTC.

This chain connects TRBV14 to TRBJ2-1; 12 bases are shared with TRBD2. This CDR3 spans 16 amino acids. V lost 4 bases and J lost 12; bases outside the gene matches: 13. Germline V gene sequence: CDR1 SGHDN, CDR2 FVKESK. CDR3 DNA sequence: TGTGCCAGCAGCCCCCAAAAAGGACTAGCGGGGAGGGTGCAGTTCTTC. Translated, it gives CASSPQKGLAGRVQFF.

The chain is built from TRBV29-1 and TRBJ2-1; perhaps D is TRBD1 or TRBD2 (6 bases each). Germline CDR1 SQVTM, CDR2 ANQGSEA. V was trimmed by 8 bases and J by 8 bases, leaving 19 bases between them. This CDR3 has 13 residues. In nucleotides, the CDR3 is TGCAGCCCCAAGGGACCCGGGGGCGATGAGCAGTTCTTC. Translating it yields CSPKGPGGDEQFF.